This T cell receptor (beta chain) is drawn from a study of tumor and adjacent non-tumor tissue in lung cancer. The V gene lost 4 bases and the J gene lost 4 bases, with 11 bases spanning the gap. The CDR3 covers 14 residues. This sample's RNA came from whole unsorted tissue. Points from the study as a whole: Significantly higher TCR diversity was found in tumor than normal lung.

A word on this clonotype: Its antigen remains unidentified.

A modified ARM-PCR protocol with three rounds of nested PCR amplified TCRbeta. TCRdb used MiXCR to reprocess the multiplex PCR reads, holding one entry per CDR3 protein. The table shows about 200,000 distinct CDR3 sequences, with over 55% occurring only once. The sequencing sample was made of lung tumor tissue. The V gene is TRBV12-3 or TRBV12-4, the J gene TRBJ2-1, with D possibly matching TRBD1 (6 bases). The receptor comes from a man between 60 and 75 years old with non-small cell lung cancer. The DNA for the CDR3 is TGTGCCAGCAGTTCCTCGACAGGATACAATGAGCAGTTCTTC. Residues: CASSSSTGYNEQFF.